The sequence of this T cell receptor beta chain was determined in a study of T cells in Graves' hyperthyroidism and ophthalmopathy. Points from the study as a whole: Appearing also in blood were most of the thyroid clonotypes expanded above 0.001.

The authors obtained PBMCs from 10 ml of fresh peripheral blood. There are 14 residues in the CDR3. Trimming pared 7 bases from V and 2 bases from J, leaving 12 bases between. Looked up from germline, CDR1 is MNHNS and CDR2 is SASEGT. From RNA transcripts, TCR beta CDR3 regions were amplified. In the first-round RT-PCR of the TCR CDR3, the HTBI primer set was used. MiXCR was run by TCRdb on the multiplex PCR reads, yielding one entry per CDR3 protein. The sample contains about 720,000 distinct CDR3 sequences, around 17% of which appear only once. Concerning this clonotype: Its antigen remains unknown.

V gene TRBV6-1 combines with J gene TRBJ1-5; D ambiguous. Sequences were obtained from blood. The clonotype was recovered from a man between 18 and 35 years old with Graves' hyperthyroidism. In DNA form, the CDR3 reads TGTGCCAGCACCCCTCGGGGAGGCAATCAGCCCCAGCATTTT. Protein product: CASTPRGGNQPQHF.